What follows describes a single T cell receptor (beta chain). Its antigen is unknown. Per-nucleotide qualities are absent, and no much larger clonotype sits a single base away. The record originates from a study of cytomegalovirus exposure and HLA in healthy donors (dated by TCRdb to between 2016 and 2019). At the level of the whole study: According to an earlier analysis of 550 to 700 of the donors, about 180 million T cells yielded roughly 100 million unique TCR beta sequences and more than 250 Gb of sequence data. About 280 gigabases of sequencing data and around 88 million unique TCR sequences made up an early release that covered some 640 HLA-typed donors. Of the 350 to 400 genotyped donors, roughly 85% fell in the genetic ancestry cluster associated with self-reported Caucasian donors. The aim of the study was to test whether cataloging public T cell receptors could identify signatures of past pathogen exposure. Using immunosequencing, the study profiled T cell repertoires from 500 to 800 subjects and related those repertoires to cytomegalovirus serostatus. A separate validation cohort of 100 to 150 different subjects was used in addition to the 666-subject first cohort. To predict cytomegalovirus infection status, the study combined high-throughput TCR immunosequencing, statistical association of individual TCRs with disease status, and machine learning. In a later analysis, previously published TCR beta repertoires from fewer than 750 donors were re-analyzed and high-resolution HLA genotyping was added so that TCR occurrence patterns could be studied. Rather than using new phenotypic data, the later analysis identified candidate immune exposures from TCR beta sequences and from how often those sequences occurred across donors. An earlier analysis of approximately 580 of the donors used high-throughput TCR beta sequencing to judge whether each TCR beta V gene segment behaved as functional or pseudogenic. Donor age, sex, ethnicity and CMV serostatus were collected together with the repertoire data. In a later genetic analysis, genome-wide SNP genotypes for 398 of the 666 donors were used, and that subset was treated as a discovery cohort. Every repertoire in the discovery cohort had been generated on one and the same sequencing platform. Both class I and class II loci were covered by HLA typing, at four-digit resolution. Typing coverage differed by locus: A, B, C, DRB1 and DQB1 were typed in roughly 620-640 donors, DQA1 in 500 to 550, DPA1 in nearly 610, and DPB1 in about 450. Roughly five DR-DQ haplotypes were treated as single units for association and clustering because of strong linkage in the cohort. Across 300 to 500 genotyped donors of the cohort, an average of approximately 240,000 unique TCR beta nucleotide sequences per donor were sequenced, and about a sixth of those sequences were non-productive. On the study overall, not on this receptor specifically: The classifier was reported to diagnose cytomegalovirus status with high specificity and sensitivity in both the original and validation cohorts. Roughly uniform sequencing depth across donors was assumed in presence/absence analyses, although this assumption may not hold. Linkage disequilibrium might explain the correlated functional status among segregating V segments, but an unknown experimental factor could not be ruled out. A total of fewer than 200 TCR beta chains were listed by the study as associated with cytomegalovirus. An association between a missense DCLRE1C variant and V-gene and J-gene trimming of TCR beta chains was found in a later genetic analysis and replicated in an independent cohort. The authors suggested that the approach could potentially be extended to other disease states and immunological phenotypes. Seventeen rarely observed V segments, including chromosome 9 orphons, were excluded from the earlier analysis of 550 to 700 of the donors because counts were too low. In a later analysis, HLA-associated TCR beta chains were found to be more clonally expanded and to have lower generation probabilities than equally common non-associated chains. Because HLA typing was missing for some donors at each locus, association tests included only the typed subset. Only TCR beta chains were sequenced in this cohort, and the absence of alpha or paired-chain data limited detectable features. A further reported finding was that TCR beta sequences accurately predicted the HLA-A and HLA-B alleles for most subjects in the first cohort. In a later analysis, the rate of TCR association differed among HLA loci, with DRB1 alleles having the most associated TCRs and HLA-C alleles having the fewest. A few of the identified cytomegalovirus-associated TCR beta chains were confirmed in vitro to be specific for cytomegalovirus antigens. CMV serostatus was the only immune exposure information available for the cohort. When HLA alleles, especially DR and DQ, strongly co-occurred, TCR associations were difficult to assign to individual alleles. Because the 87-base-pair reads could not distinguish some IMGT-functional V segments, including TRBV6-2 and TRBV6-3, those segments were excluded. In a later analysis, over 15,000 TCR beta sequences were associated with specific HLA alleles at a false discovery rate of 0.05. According to a later genetic analysis, donors in an Asian-associated ancestry cluster had fewer N-insertions in productive TCRs than the approximately 630-donor mean. Most TCR sequences were observed very rarely across donors, whereas some public TCRs were present in many individuals. According to a later analysis, most CMV-associated TCR beta chains appeared to be HLA-restricted, and the HLA associations seemed to be driven largely by CMV exposure. A cluster of highly shared sequence variants was judged likely to be a technical artifact of the sequencing pipeline. In a later analysis, several top co-occurrence clusters were reported to appear linked to parvovirus B19, influenza, CMV and Epstein-Barr virus. An earlier analysis of approximately 570 of the donors showed that most TCR beta V segments appeared in productive rearrangements either about 87% or about 30% of the time, which broadly matched IMGT annotations.

In total, roughly 710 healthy bone marrow donors made up the cohort. At the time of sampling, every cohort member was nominally healthy, though immune exposures that went unrecorded were likely present. The donor was CMV seronegative and was included in the group of 352 seronegative cohort members. Each donor provided a peripheral blood sample, and peripheral blood mononuclear cells were used for TCR beta sequencing. Genomic DNA extraction from the blood cell samples was performed with the Qiagen DNeasy Blood Extraction Kit. There are 17 amino acids in the CDR3, from cysteine to phenylalanine inclusive. The read is trimmed to its CDR3 DNA, 51 bases read in frame from base 1. According to the germline V gene, CDR1 reads MDHEN and CDR2 reads SYDVKM. The germline V end is reduced by 4 bases and the J end by 4 bases; junction bases left unmatched: 10. Libraries were built with the immunoSEQ multiplex PCR assay. For the multiplex PCR, a mixture combining 60 forward primers for TCR Vbeta segments and 13 reverse primers for TCR Jbeta segments was used. The CDR3 region of rearranged TCR beta genes was amplified from genomic DNA with a multiplex PCR assay. The Illumina HiSeq System was used to sequence the amplified TCR beta libraries as 87-base-pair reads. The paper's data handling went like this. In a later analysis, tens of millions of unique TCR beta chains were counted across the 666 repertoires, and some 10 million of these chains were shared by at least two donors. A nearest-neighbor algorithm error-corrected the raw reads and collapsed the reads into unique sequences, merging closely related sequences to remove PCR and sequencing errors. CDR3 sequences were aligned to IMGT reference sequences to assign V, D and J gene segments. For a sequence to be retained, at least a six-nucleotide match to both a V gene segment and a J gene segment was required. Rearrangements were classified as productive when the CDR3 lacked stop codons and remained in frame with V and J, and all other rearrangements were classified as non-productive. Following IMGT convention, CDR3 was defined as the stretch from the second conserved V-encoded cysteine up to the conserved J-encoded phenylalanine. Sequences without an unambiguous match to a single V gene segment were excluded from the earlier analysis of a few hundred of the donors. In an earlier analysis of approximately 500 of the donors, a V segment was called functional when productive rearrangements were above 56.7%, and segregating when the standard deviation between donors exceeded 5%. A statistical classification framework was built to diagnose cytomegalovirus status from the catalog of TCR beta chain sequences. In a later analysis, V and J genes were assigned by comparing TCR nucleotide sequences against IMGT/GENE-DB human TR gene sequences. In a later analysis, CDR3 sequences and most-parsimonious VDJ recombination scenarios were assigned using the TCRdist pipeline. A later analysis defined each TCR beta chain by its CDR3 amino acid sequence plus V-gene family, and excluded reads lacking a unique V-gene family. As a way to deal with suspected cross-contamination and a sequencing artifact, a later analysis dropped roughly 620 nucleotide sequences that were highly shared and had low generation probability. A later analysis calculated a clonal expansion index for each public chain from normalized within-repertoire ranks of inferred template counts. In a later analysis, generation probabilities were computed using a VDJ recombination model fitted to out-of-frame rearrangements, and the results were checked against IGoR. Hypergeometric tests were used in a later analysis to score TCR-TCR, TCR-HLA and TCR-CMV co-occurrence, with a repertoire-size bias correction applied to the TCR pairs. To estimate false discovery rates, a later analysis permuted the HLA or CMV assignments 20 times. In a later analysis, co-occurring TCRs were grouped using DBSCAN, with TCRdist sequence similarity added in when clustering inside HLA-allele-positive subsets. Co-occurrence clustering excluded repertoires with fewer than 30,000 or more than 120,000 public chains, plus five with anomalous nucleotide sharing. Here the immuneACCESS table is served through TCRdb, limited to in-frame sequences with V and J called. Missing clones are a known gap in these copies; in checked studies unresolved V genes cover under half, and the rest lacks a known reason. The D gene and trimming were derived from the DNA, and the V and J assignments and clone size from that table. The sample profile shows 130,000 to 150,000 clones; approximately 81% of them were found once. More than 2% of the sample comes from the top ten.

Here the chain combines TRBV28 and TRBJ1-4, and 9 junction bases match TRBD1. The clonotype was recovered from a boy younger than 10 in good health and CMV-seronegative. Sequencing used PBMCs. The CDR3 loop reads CASSSWGQGGINEKLFF. The DNA sequence follows: TGTGCCAGCAGTTCATGGGGACAGGGCGGAATTAATGAAAAACTGTTTTTT. When the CDR3 is completed using the reference TRBV28 and TRBJ1-4 genes on either side, the full variable domain is DVKVTQSSRYLVKRTGEKVFLECVQDMDHENMFWYRQDPGLGLRLIYFSYDVKMKEKGDIPEGYSVSREKKERFSLILESASTNQTSMYLCASSSWGQGGINEKLFFGSGTQLSVL.